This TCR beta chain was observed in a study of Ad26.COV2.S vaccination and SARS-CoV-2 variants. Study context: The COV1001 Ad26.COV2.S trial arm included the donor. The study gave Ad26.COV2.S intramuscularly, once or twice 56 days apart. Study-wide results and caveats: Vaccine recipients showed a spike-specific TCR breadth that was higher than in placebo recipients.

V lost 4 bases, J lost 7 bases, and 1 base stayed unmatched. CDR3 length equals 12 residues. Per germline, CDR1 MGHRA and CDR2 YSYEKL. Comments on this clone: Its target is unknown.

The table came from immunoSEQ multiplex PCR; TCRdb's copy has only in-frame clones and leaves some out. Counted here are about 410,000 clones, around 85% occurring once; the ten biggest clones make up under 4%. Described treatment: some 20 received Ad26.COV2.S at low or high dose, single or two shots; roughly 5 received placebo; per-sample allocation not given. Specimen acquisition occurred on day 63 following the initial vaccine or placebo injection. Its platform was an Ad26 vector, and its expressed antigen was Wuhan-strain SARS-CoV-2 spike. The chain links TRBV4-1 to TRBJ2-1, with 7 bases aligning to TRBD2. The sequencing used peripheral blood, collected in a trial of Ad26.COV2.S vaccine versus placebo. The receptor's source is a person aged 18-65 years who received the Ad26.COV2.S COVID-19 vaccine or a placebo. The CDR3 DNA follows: TGCGCCAGCAGCCTTAGCGGGAATGAGCAGTTCTTC. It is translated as CASSLSGNEQFF.